This is a list of T cell receptor beta chains from one sample in a study of beta chain features in type 1 diabetes. The repertoire was sequenced with immunoSEQ multiplex PCR; TCRdb's copy has only in-frame clones and lacks some. The table shows under 900,000 clones, with about 17% occurring only once. Sequenced: naive CD4+ T cells from blood. These receptors were collected from a woman in her late teens or twenties in good health. Each CDR3 is given with its conserved first and last residue. A D gene is named only where the DNA matches it firmly. Size is stated for part of the rows, as once, few or many counts, or as a class when the clone is expanded.

V	J	D	size	length	CDR3	DNA
TRBV10-3	TRBJ2-7	TRBD1	many	14	CAINTATGTHEQYF	TGTGCCATCAATACCGCGACAGGGACGCACGAGCAGTACTTC
TRBV18	TRBJ2-1	NA	NA	13	CASSPPTRDEQFF	TGTGCCAGCTCACCACCTACCCGGGATGAGCAGTTCTTC
TRBV7-8	TRBJ2-3	NA	few	15	CASSLRRLITDTQYF	TGTGCCAGCAGCTTACGGCGCTTGATCACAGATACGCAGTATTTT
TRBV30	TRBJ1-5	TRBD1	NA	17	CAWTRDREDNSNQPQHF	TGTGCCTGGACTCGGGACAGGGAGGATAATAGCAATCAGCCCCAGCATTTT
TRBV5-5	TRBJ2-5	NA	NA	12	CASSLAQETQYF	TGTGCCAGCAGCTTGGCCCAAGAGACCCAGTACTTC
TRBV4-2	TRBJ2-3	NA	few	13	CASSQARTDTQYF	TGTGCCAGCAGCCAGGCTCGCACAGATACGCAGTATTTT
TRBV5-4	TRBJ1-4	NA	few	16	CASSLRSAGANEKLFF	TGTGCCAGCAGCTTGAGGTCGGCGGGTGCTAATGAAAAACTGTTTTTT
TRBV7-2	TRBJ2-1	NA	NA	13	CASSLVGATPQFF	TGTGCCAGCAGCTTAGTGGGCGCGACACCGCAGTTCTTC
TRBV6-5	TRBJ2-4	TRBD1	NA	15	CASSYARTGQNIQYF	TGTGCCAGCAGTTACGCGCGGACAGGACAAAACATTCAGTACTTC
TRBV2	TRBJ2-5	TRBD2	NA	14	CASSVAGGQETQYF	TGTGCCAGCAGTGTAGCGGGAGGGCAAGAGACCCAGTACTTC
TRBV15	TRBJ2-2	NA	few	15	CATSRDRKAVGELFF	TGTGCCACCAGCAGAGATCGAAAAGCGGTCGGGGAGCTGTTTTTT
TRBV29-1	TRBJ2-4	NA	NA	12	CSVEGLSNIQYF	TGCAGCGTGGAGGGGTTAAGCAACATTCAGTACTTC
TRBV18	TRBJ1-2	TRBD1	NA	14	CASSRQGSNYGYTF	TGTGCCAGCTCAAGACAGGGGTCTAACTATGGCTACACCTTC
TRBV5-5	TRBJ2-2	NA	few	12	CASSLESGELFF	TGTGCCAGCAGCTTGGAGAGTGGGGAGCTGTTTTTT
TRBV19	TRBJ2-5	TRBD1	few	15	CASRRQGASQETQYF	TGTGCCAGTAGGCGACAGGGGGCATCCCAAGAGACCCAGTACTTC
TRBV28	TRBJ1-4	TRBD1	NA	13	CASQTGANEKLFF	TGTGCCAGCCAGACAGGGGCTAATGAAAAACTGTTTTTT
TRBV19	TRBJ2-3	NA	few	12	CASSPSRDTQYF	TGTGCCAGTAGTCCAAGCCGAGATACGCAGTATTTT
TRBV29-1	TRBJ2-7	NA	few	10	CSVGSGEQYF	TGCAGCGTTGGGAGTGGCGAGCAGTACTTC
TRBV27	TRBJ2-7	TRBD1	NA	14	CASTKGQGETEQYF	TGTGCCAGCACCAAAGGACAGGGCGAAACCGAGCAGTACTTC
TRBV6-1	TRBJ1-5	NA	few	17	CASSDPSDSYSNQPQHF	TGTGCCAGCAGTGACCCGTCGGACAGTTATAGCAATCAGCCCCAGCATTTT
TRBV9	TRBJ2-1	NA	few	15	CASSSGGRSNNEQFF	TGTGCCAGCAGCTCTGGGGGGCGGAGTAACAATGAGCAGTTCTTC
TRBV5-1	TRBJ2-3	NA	NA	13	CASSLGGSDTQYF	TGCGCCAGCAGCTTGGGAGGCTCAGATACGCAGTATTTT